The sequence of this TCR beta chain was determined in a study of cytomegalovirus exposure and HLA in healthy donors (dated by TCRdb to 2017 to 2019). Regarding the complete study: An earlier analysis of some 500 of the donors reported 250 to 350 Gb of sequence data and roughly 100 million unique TCR beta sequences from 150 million to 200 million T cells. In the later analysis, no new phenotypic data were used to find candidate immune exposures; instead, reliance was placed on TCR beta sequences and their occurrence across donors. Among the roughly 400 genotyped donors, around 81% belonged to the genetic ancestry cluster associated with self-reported Caucasian donors. To study patterns of TCR occurrence, a later analysis re-analyzed previously published TCR beta repertoires from around 700 donors and added high-resolution HLA genotyping. In addition to the first cohort of around 670 subjects, a separate validation cohort of about 120 different subjects was used. A later genetic analysis took genome-wide SNP genotypes for about 55% of the 666 donors and used that subset as a discovery cohort. Every repertoire in the discovery cohort had been generated on one and the same sequencing platform. Typing coverage differed by locus: A, B, C, DRB1 and DQB1 were typed in about 620-630 donors, DQA1 in about 550, DPA1 in roughly 590, and DPB1 in approximately 450. Among 398 genotyped donors of the cohort, an average of approximately 240,000 unique TCR beta nucleotide sequences was sequenced per donor, of which about 20% were non-productive. The study was designed to test whether signatures of past pathogen exposure could be identified by cataloging public T cell receptors. Alongside the repertoire data, information on donor age, sex, ethnicity and CMV serostatus was compiled. To decide whether each TCR beta V gene segment behaved as functional or pseudogenic, an earlier analysis of several hundred of the donors relied on high-throughput TCR beta sequencing. To predict cytomegalovirus infection status, the study brought together high-throughput TCR immunosequencing, statistical association of individual TCRs with disease status, and machine learning. An early release covering some 640 HLA-typed donors comprised 250 to 350 gigabases of sequencing data and tens of millions of unique TCR sequences. The T cell repertoires of around 670 subjects were profiled by immunosequencing and related to cytomegalovirus serostatus. HLA typing covered class I and class II loci at four-digit resolution. Because of strong linkage in the cohort, roughly five DR-DQ haplotypes were treated as single units for association and clustering. What the authors observed across the whole study: Because HLA typing was missing for some donors at each locus, association tests included only the typed subset. According to a later analysis, TCR association rates differed among HLA loci, with DRB1 alleles showing the most associated TCRs and HLA-C alleles showing the fewest. The study listed 150 to 200 TCR beta chains as associated with cytomegalovirus. Linkage disequilibrium might explain the correlated functional status among segregating V segments, but an unknown experimental factor could not be excluded. The cohort was sequenced for TCR beta chains only, and without alpha or paired-chain data the features that could be detected were limited. In vitro tests confirmed that a few of the cytomegalovirus-associated TCR beta chains recognize cytomegalovirus antigens. A later analysis found that most CMV-associated TCR beta chains appeared HLA-restricted, with HLA associations seemingly driven largely by CMV exposure. Immune exposure information for the cohort was limited to CMV serostatus. In a later analysis, some 17,000 TCR beta sequences were associated with specific HLA alleles at a false discovery rate of 0.05. Most TCR sequences were seen in very few donors, while some public TCRs were found in many individuals. V-gene and J-gene trimming of TCR beta chains was associated with a missense DCLRE1C variant in a later genetic analysis, and the association was replicated in an independent cohort. According to the authors, the approach could potentially be generalized to other disease states and immunological phenotypes. The presence/absence analyses assumed that sequencing depth was roughly uniform across donors, and that assumption may not be true. A further reported finding was that TCR beta sequences accurately predicted the HLA-A and HLA-B alleles for most subjects in the first cohort. When HLA alleles, especially DR and DQ, strongly co-occurred, TCR associations were difficult to assign to individual alleles. In an earlier analysis of approximately 590 of the donors, most TCR beta V segments appeared in productive rearrangements about 87% or about 30% of the time, broadly matching IMGT annotations. Some IMGT-functional V segments, including TRBV6-2 and TRBV6-3, could not be told apart with the 87-base-pair reads, so those segments were excluded. Several of the top co-occurrence clusters appeared to be linked to parvovirus B19, influenza, CMV and Epstein-Barr virus, according to a later analysis. A group of highly shared sequence variants was considered likely to be a technical artifact of the sequencing pipeline. Because counts were too low, roughly 17 rarely observed V segments, including chromosome 9 orphons, were left out of the earlier analysis of 587 of the donors. According to a later genetic analysis, donors in an Asian-associated ancestry cluster had fewer N-insertions in productive TCRs than the roughly 670-donor mean. A later analysis found that HLA-associated TCR beta chains were more clonally expanded and had lower generation probabilities than equally common non-associated chains. In both the original and validation cohorts, the classifier was reported to diagnose cytomegalovirus status with high specificity and sensitivity.

Libraries were made using the immunoSEQ multiplex PCR assay. A mixture of 60 forward primers for TCR Vbeta segments and 13 reverse primers for TCR Jbeta segments was used in the multiplex PCR. The CDR3 region of rearranged TCR beta genes was amplified from genomic DNA by a multiplex PCR assay. The amplified TCR beta libraries were sequenced on the Illumina HiSeq System as 87-base-pair reads. Processing in the source paper ran as follows. In a later analysis, tens of millions of unique TCR beta chains were counted across the 500 to 850 repertoires, and around 10 million of these chains were shared by at least two donors. To remove PCR and sequencing errors, raw reads were error-corrected and collapsed into unique sequences using a nearest-neighbor algorithm that merged closely related sequences. Alignment of CDR3 sequences to IMGT reference sequences was used to assign V, D and J gene segments. Each retained sequence needed at least a six-nucleotide match to both a V gene segment and a J gene segment. A rearrangement counted as productive if the CDR3 had no stop codons and remained in frame with V and J, and every other rearrangement counted as non-productive. Following IMGT convention, CDR3 was defined as the stretch from the second conserved V-encoded cysteine up to the conserved J-encoded phenylalanine. In an earlier analysis of around 570 of the donors, sequences lacking an unambiguous match to a single V gene segment were excluded. An earlier analysis of 550 to 650 of the donors classified V segments as functional when productive rearrangements were above 56.7% and as segregating when the standard deviation between donors was above 5%. A statistical classification framework was built for diagnosing cytomegalovirus status from the catalog of TCR beta chain sequences. A later analysis assigned V and J genes by comparing TCR nucleotide sequences with IMGT/GENE-DB human TR gene sequences. The TCRdist pipeline was used in a later analysis to assign CDR3 sequences and most-parsimonious VDJ recombination scenarios. A later analysis defined each TCR beta chain by its CDR3 amino acid sequence plus V-gene family, and excluded reads lacking a unique V-gene family. To address suspected cross-contamination and a sequencing artifact, a later analysis removed some 620 highly shared, low-generation-probability nucleotide sequences. In a later analysis, a clonal expansion index for each public chain was calculated from normalized within-repertoire ranks of inferred template counts. In a later analysis, generation probabilities were computed using a VDJ recombination model fitted to out-of-frame rearrangements, and the results were checked against IGoR. Hypergeometric tests were used in a later analysis to score TCR-TCR, TCR-HLA and TCR-CMV co-occurrence, with a repertoire-size bias correction applied to the TCR pairs. False discovery rates were estimated in a later analysis by permuting HLA or CMV assignments 20 times. In a later analysis, co-occurring TCRs were grouped using DBSCAN, with TCRdist sequence similarity added in when clustering inside HLA-allele-positive subsets. Co-occurrence clustering excluded repertoires with fewer than 30,000 or more than 120,000 public chains, plus five with anomalous nucleotide sharing. TCRdb obtained this table from immuneACCESS and retained in-frame rearrangements with V and J assigned. These tables miss some clones; where compared with another copy, unresolved V genes account for less than half of the shortfall, and the remainder is unexplained. V and J calls and clone size are as listed in that table; D and trimming were resolved from the DNA. Within this sample are roughly 100,000 clones, with roughly 79% of them counted one time only. The ten largest clones take up roughly 4.5% of the sample.

A remark on this clone: This clone's antigen is unknown. No much larger clone is present one base from it, and per-base qualities are unavailable.

V trim: 6 bases; J trim: 2 bases; unmatched bases: 5. The germline V gene specifies WSHSY as CDR1 and SAAADI as CDR2. Its CDR3 holds 14 amino acids, cysteine through phenylalanine. The read is trimmed to its CDR3 DNA, 42 bases read in frame from base 1. The cohort consisted of hundreds of healthy bone marrow donors. Cohort members were all nominally healthy when sampled, although unrecorded immune exposures were likely present. The donor tested CMV seronegative, placing the donor among the roughly 400 seronegative members of the cohort. A peripheral blood sample was provided by each donor, and peripheral blood mononuclear cells were used for TCR beta sequencing. The Qiagen DNeasy Blood Extraction Kit was used to extract genomic DNA from the blood cell samples.

The chain is assembled from TRBV10-2 and TRBJ2-7; TRBD1 agrees with 9 junctional bases. Sequencing was performed on PBMCs. The receptor's source is a woman aged 40-49 years in good health and CMV-seronegative. In nucleotides, the sequence is TGCGCCAGCAGGGGGGGACAGGGAACCTACGAGCAGTACTTC. It translates as CASRGGQGTYEQYF.